The rows below give T cell receptor beta chains drawn from one sample of a study of blood T cell repertoires in COVID-19. Assay used: immunoSEQ multiplex PCR; TCRdb lists only in-frame clones, some missing. The table has 400,000 or so clones, around 90% seen once. Sample: peripheral blood. These receptors originate from a man younger than 35 with COVID-19, enrolled during active disease. CDR3s include the opening cysteine and the closing phenylalanine or tryptophan. The order of the fields is clone size, D gene, V gene, J gene, CDR3 DNA, CDR3 protein. A D gene is named only where the DNA matches it firmly. Clone sizes are given selectively: once, few, many, or a class where the clone is expanded.

abundance: few
d_gene: NA
v_gene: TRBV11-2
j_gene: TRBJ2-1
CDR3nt: TGTGCCAGCAGATCCCTCCTTAGGTCCGGGGGTGAGCAGTTCTTC
CDR3aa: CASRSLLRSGGEQFF

abundance: NA
d_gene: NA
v_gene: TRBV11-2
j_gene: TRBJ2-3
CDR3nt: TGTGCCAGCAGCTTCGGGACTTTCACAGATACGCAGTATTTT
CDR3aa: CASSFGTFTDTQYF

abundance: once
d_gene: TRBD1
v_gene: TRBV2
j_gene: TRBJ2-7
CDR3nt: TGTGCCAGCACCGGACAGGGTTTCTACGAGCAGTACTTC
CDR3aa: CASTGQGFYEQYF

abundance: once
d_gene: TRBD2
v_gene: TRBV9
j_gene: TRBJ2-6
CDR3nt: TGTGCCAGCAGCCCACCCCAGGGGCGGGAGGGCCGTTTTGGGGCCAACGTCCTGACTTTC
CDR3aa: CASSPPQGREGRFGANVLTF

abundance: NA
d_gene: TRBD1
v_gene: TRBV11-3
j_gene: TRBJ2-3
CDR3nt: TGTGCCAGCAGCTCCGGACAGGTCAGCACAGATACGCAGTATTTT
CDR3aa: CASSSGQVSTDTQYF

abundance: NA
d_gene: TRBD2
v_gene: TRBV6-5
j_gene: TRBJ2-5
CDR3nt: TGTGCCAGCAGCAGGACTAGCGGGGGTCGAGAGACCCAGTACTTC
CDR3aa: CASSRTSGGRETQYF

abundance: NA
d_gene: TRBD1
v_gene: TRBV2
j_gene: TRBJ1-1
CDR3nt: TGTGCCAGCAGGGACAGGGACACTGAAGCTTTCTTT
CDR3aa: CASRDRDTEAFF

abundance: NA
d_gene: NA
v_gene: TRBV21-1
j_gene: TRBJ2-4
CDR3nt: TGTGCCAGCAGCAATCCGATGGAGCAAGCCAAAAACATTCAGTACTTC
CDR3aa: CASSNPMEQAKNIQYF

abundance: NA
d_gene: NA
v_gene: TRBV11-2
j_gene: TRBJ2-1
CDR3nt: TGTGCCAGCAGCTTAGAACTAGGGGGTAAACATGAGCAGTTCTTC
CDR3aa: CASSLELGGKHEQFF

abundance: NA
d_gene: NA
v_gene: TRBV7-8
j_gene: TRBJ2-1
CDR3nt: TGTGCCAGCAGCTTAGACGGGGGCTACAATGAGCAGTTCTTC
CDR3aa: CASSLDGGYNEQFF

abundance: NA
d_gene: NA
v_gene: TRBV6-1
j_gene: TRBJ2-2
CDR3nt: TGTGCCAGCAGTGAAGTTGGGCCTGGGGCTACCGGGGAGCTGTTTTTT
CDR3aa: CASSEVGPGATGELFF

abundance: NA
d_gene: NA
v_gene: TRBV5-1
j_gene: TRBJ1-3
CDR3nt: TGCGCCAGCAGCTTCCAACCGAGCTCTGGAAACACCATATATTTT
CDR3aa: CASSFQPSSGNTIYF

abundance: NA
d_gene: TRBD1
v_gene: TRBV4-1
j_gene: TRBJ2-5
CDR3nt: TGCGCCAGCAGCCTGGGACAGGAAGAGACCCAGTACTTC
CDR3aa: CASSLGQEETQYF

abundance: NA
d_gene: TRBD1
v_gene: TRBV4-1
j_gene: TRBJ1-2
CDR3nt: TGCGCCAGCAGCCAACTCCACAGGGGGGCAGGGTTTAAGGGCTACACCTTC
CDR3aa: CASSQLHRGAGFKGYTF

abundance: NA
d_gene: TRBD1
v_gene: TRBV11-2
j_gene: TRBJ2-2
CDR3nt: TGTGCCAGCAGCCAAAATAGACAGGGGATTATCACCGGGGAGCTGTTTTTT
CDR3aa: CASSQNRQGIITGELFF

abundance: NA
d_gene: NA
v_gene: TRBV21-1
j_gene: TRBJ1-5
CDR3nt: TGTGCCAGCAGCGCACAGGGAAGAGCAAATCAGCCCCAGCATTTT
CDR3aa: CASSAQGRANQPQHF

abundance: NA
d_gene: NA
v_gene: TRBV15
j_gene: TRBJ1-1
CDR3nt: TGTGCCACCAGCAGAGGGGAGAGAACTGAAGCTTTCTTT
CDR3aa: CATSRGERTEAFF

abundance: NA
d_gene: NA
v_gene: TRBV5-1
j_gene: TRBJ2-2
CDR3nt: TGCGCCAGCAGCTTGGGGCCTTCAAGCGAGGAGCTGTTTTTT
CDR3aa: CASSLGPSSEELFF

abundance: NA
d_gene: NA
v_gene: TRBV21-1
j_gene: TRBJ2-3
CDR3nt: TGTGCCAGCAGCAAAATTCGAGCGGGAGGGGCAGATACGCAGTATTTT
CDR3aa: CASSKIRAGGADTQYF

abundance: NA
d_gene: NA
v_gene: TRBV9
j_gene: TRBJ2-2
CDR3nt: TGTGCCAGCAGCGTAGAGCCAGGGGGGACCGGGGAGCTGTTTTTT
CDR3aa: CASSVEPGGTGELFF

abundance: NA
d_gene: NA
v_gene: TRBV6-1
j_gene: TRBJ1-6
CDR3nt: TGTGCCAGCAGTGAACTCAGCTATAATTCACCCCTCCACTTT
CDR3aa: CASSELSYNSPLHF

abundance: NA
d_gene: NA
v_gene: TRBV3-1/TRBV3-2
j_gene: TRBJ1-5
CDR3nt: TGTGCCAGCAGCCCCCATCAATTTCAGGGAGGAAGCAATCAGCCCCAGCATTTT
CDR3aa: CASSPHQFQGGSNQPQHF

abundance: NA
d_gene: TRBD2
v_gene: TRBV11-1
j_gene: TRBJ2-3
CDR3nt: TGTGCCAGCAGATTCGGACTAGAAACGGCTACGCAGTATTTT
CDR3aa: CASRFGLETATQYF

abundance: NA
d_gene: NA
v_gene: TRBV6-2/TRBV6-3
j_gene: TRBJ2-1
CDR3nt: TGTGCCAGCAGTTACCTCGGGGTGGATGAGCAGTTCTTC
CDR3aa: CASSYLGVDEQFF

abundance: NA
d_gene: TRBD1
v_gene: TRBV5-1
j_gene: TRBJ2-2
CDR3nt: TGCGCCAGCAGCCCACGGACAGGGATGAACACCGGGGAGCTGTTTTTT
CDR3aa: CASSPRTGMNTGELFF

abundance: NA
d_gene: TRBD2
v_gene: TRBV7-9
j_gene: TRBJ2-3
CDR3nt: TGTGCCAGCAGCGACGGACTAGCCGGCACAGATACGCAGTATTTT
CDR3aa: CASSDGLAGTDTQYF

abundance: NA
d_gene: TRBD2
v_gene: TRBV5-6
j_gene: TRBJ2-2
CDR3nt: TGTGCCAGCAGCTTGTATTTAGCGGGGACAACCGGGGAGCTGTTTTTT
CDR3aa: CASSLYLAGTTGELFF

abundance: NA
d_gene: NA
v_gene: TRBV6-5
j_gene: TRBJ2-7
CDR3nt: TGTGCCAGCAGGATCGCAGGGGAATGGGGCGAGCAGTACTTC
CDR3aa: CASRIAGEWGEQYF

abundance: NA
d_gene: TRBD2
v_gene: TRBV2
j_gene: TRBJ2-3
CDR3nt: TGTGCCAGCAGTAGGGGAGCGGGGGGGAACACAGATACGCAGTATTTT
CDR3aa: CASSRGAGGNTDTQYF

abundance: once
d_gene: TRBD2
v_gene: TRBV27
j_gene: TRBJ2-3
CDR3nt: TGTGCCAGCAGTCCACCCATTCAGCTAGCGGGATGGGGTACGCAGTATTTT
CDR3aa: CASSPPIQLAGWGTQYF

abundance: NA
d_gene: TRBD1
v_gene: TRBV4-1
j_gene: TRBJ1-2
CDR3nt: TGCGCCAGCAGCCAAGATCGAGGGACAGGGATAAACTATGGCTACACCTTC
CDR3aa: CASSQDRGTGINYGYTF

abundance: NA
d_gene: TRBD1
v_gene: TRBV6-1
j_gene: TRBJ1-6
CDR3nt: TGTGCCAGCAGTGACGGGACAGGGGTTTCACCCCTCCACTTT
CDR3aa: CASSDGTGVSPLHF

abundance: NA
d_gene: NA
v_gene: TRBV3-1/TRBV3-2
j_gene: TRBJ2-7
CDR3nt: TGTGCCAGCAGCCAAGATCTGGGGGCCACCTACGAGCAGTACTTC
CDR3aa: CASSQDLGATYEQYF

abundance: NA
d_gene: TRBD1
v_gene: TRBV11-2
j_gene: TRBJ1-4
CDR3nt: TGTGCCAGCAGCCCCTGGACAGGGGGGAATGAAAAACTGTTTTTT
CDR3aa: CASSPWTGGNEKLFF

abundance: NA
d_gene: NA
v_gene: TRBV7-2
j_gene: TRBJ2-5
CDR3nt: TGTGCCAGCAGCTTAAAGTCAGGGATAGAGACCCAGTACTTC
CDR3aa: CASSLKSGIETQYF

abundance: NA
d_gene: TRBD1
v_gene: TRBV6-5
j_gene: TRBJ2-7
CDR3nt: TGTGCCAGCAGACCCGACAGGGGCAGATACGAGCAGTACTTC
CDR3aa: CASRPDRGRYEQYF

abundance: NA
d_gene: NA
v_gene: TRBV6-1
j_gene: TRBJ2-2
CDR3nt: TGTGCCAGCAGTGAAGCTAGCGGGAACACCGGGGAGCTGTTTTTT
CDR3aa: CASSEASGNTGELFF

abundance: NA
d_gene: NA
v_gene: TRBV5-1
j_gene: TRBJ1-2
CDR3nt: TGCGCCAGCGCCCAGGGGACCGGCTATGGCTACACCTTC
CDR3aa: CASAQGTGYGYTF

abundance: NA
d_gene: TRBD1
v_gene: TRBV19
j_gene: TRBJ2-7
CDR3nt: TGTGCCAGTAGTAACCCCGGGGACAGGGCCACCTACGAGCAGTACTTC
CDR3aa: CASSNPGDRATYEQYF

abundance: NA
d_gene: TRBD2
v_gene: TRBV5-4
j_gene: TRBJ2-7
CDR3nt: TGTGCCAGCGGGGAGGGGGTAGCGGGAGCCTCTTACGAGCAGTACTTC
CDR3aa: CASGEGVAGASYEQYF

abundance: NA
d_gene: TRBD2
v_gene: TRBV7-4
j_gene: TRBJ2-2
CDR3nt: TGTGCCAGCAGCTTAGACGAGGGAGGGTCGACCGGGGAGCTGTTTTTT
CDR3aa: CASSLDEGGSTGELFF

abundance: NA
d_gene: TRBD1
v_gene: TRBV24-1
j_gene: TRBJ1-4
CDR3nt: TGTGCCACCAGCCCCCTATCCGGGACAGGGGAAAATGAAAAACTGTTTTTT
CDR3aa: CATSPLSGTGENEKLFF

abundance: NA
d_gene: NA
v_gene: TRBV24-1
j_gene: TRBJ2-7
CDR3nt: TGTGCCACCTCTGGGGGCACCTACGAGCAGTACTTC
CDR3aa: CATSGGTYEQYF

abundance: few
d_gene: NA
v_gene: TRBV27
j_gene: TRBJ1-6
CDR3nt: TGTGCCAGCAGTTTATCGTTTGGTCGAGATTCACCCCTCCACTTT
CDR3aa: CASSLSFGRDSPLHF

abundance: NA
d_gene: NA
v_gene: TRBV5-1
j_gene: TRBJ1-1
CDR3nt: TGCGCCAGCAGCTTAGAGGGTCTGAGAACTGAAGCTTTCTTT
CDR3aa: CASSLEGLRTEAFF

abundance: NA
d_gene: TRBD2
v_gene: TRBV29-1
j_gene: TRBJ2-4
CDR3nt: TGCAGCGCCGGACTAGCGGGGAAGACCAAAAACATTCAGTACTTC
CDR3aa: CSAGLAGKTKNIQYF

abundance: NA
d_gene: TRBD1
v_gene: TRBV18
j_gene: TRBJ1-4
CDR3nt: TGTGCCAGCTCACCCCCCGGGACAGGGGGGAAACTGTTTTTT
CDR3aa: CASSPPGTGGKLFF